Included here is one TCR beta chain sequence, with context. Its specific antigen is unknown. Base qualities are not provided; no much larger clone lies one nucleotide away. The entry originates in a study of spatial heterogeneity in lung cancer (dated 2019 in TCRdb). Regarding the study in general: More beta-chain than alpha-chain transcripts were consistently detected, likely reflecting higher beta-chain transcript abundance. Nonsynonymous mutation counts, determined by whole-exome sequencing of tumor tissue, were related to TCR repertoire features. In the raw uncorrected reads, each unique combination of TCR and UMI appeared more than ten times on average. Both alpha and beta chains were TCR-sequenced in hundreds of tumor regions, around 65 matched nontumor lung samples and around 54 PBMC samples obtained at surgery. In non-small cell lung cancer, the study made a quantitative comparison of TCR alpha and beta repertoires among multiple tumor regions, matched nontumor lung and blood. Results the study describes overall, beyond this receptor: Confirming at a functional level the hypothesis that regional TCRs recognize regional mutations was considered to require additional single-cell paired TCR alpha and beta sequencing. Ubiquitous expanded tumor TCRs were found in blood more often at tumor resection than at routine follow-up.

Looking up the germline V gene (reference sequence) yields CDR1 SEHNR and CDR2 FQNEAQ. V sheds 5 bases and J sheds 1 base, leaving 22 bases between their ends. There are 18 amino acids in the CDR3, from cysteine to phenylalanine inclusive. The read is trimmed to its CDR3 DNA, 54 bases read in frame from base 1. The receptor library was made with 5' RACE. Sequencing instrument: NextSeq 500. To allow correction of PCR and sequencing errors, the TCR library protocol tagged every TCR cDNA molecule with a unique molecular identifier. For the original study's pipeline: Decombinator tools were used for TCR identification, UMI-based error correction and CDR3 extraction. TCRs above a frequency of 2 per 1,000, corresponding to the top 1% of the tumor frequency distribution, were defined as expanded. Rényi diversity was computed with the R vegan package after subsampling each repertoire 100 times to 5,000 TCRs. CDR3 similarity networks were constructed using string-kernel similarity of amino acid triplets, with links drawn between CDR3s whose pairwise similarity was above 0.82. In-frame beta chains were kept once TCRdb had trimmed the public reads at Q25 with fastp and called clones with MiXCR. Duplicate CDR3 protein sequences are folded into a single record with the most common DNA and genes. Here the V and J calls rest on TCRdb's processing, not on the authors' analysis. This sample is represented by around 40,000 distinct CDR3 sequences; 4% to 6% of them were singletons. About a quarter of the sample rests with the top ten.

What this sample's time point label stands for: sample taken at primary tumor resection. TCR sequencing used whole RNA extracted from tumor and nontumor lung tissue, or from cryopreserved PBMC samples, without cell sorting. Donors were some 78 patients with early-stage, untreated non-small cell lung cancer from the lung TRACERx cohort. Patients were selected for TCR sequencing only if sufficient RNA was available from at least two tumor regions. Here the sequenced sample was PBMCs, taken at surgery. The V and J segments used are TRBV7-9 and TRBJ2-3; tentative D gene TRBD1, with 6 bases matching. The source is a female donor with early-stage non-small cell lung cancer. The nucleotide sequence is TGTGCCAGCAGCCTCTATTTCCAGGGGCGAGGGCGCACAGATACGCAGTATTTT. This yields the protein CASSLYFQGRGRTDTQYF.